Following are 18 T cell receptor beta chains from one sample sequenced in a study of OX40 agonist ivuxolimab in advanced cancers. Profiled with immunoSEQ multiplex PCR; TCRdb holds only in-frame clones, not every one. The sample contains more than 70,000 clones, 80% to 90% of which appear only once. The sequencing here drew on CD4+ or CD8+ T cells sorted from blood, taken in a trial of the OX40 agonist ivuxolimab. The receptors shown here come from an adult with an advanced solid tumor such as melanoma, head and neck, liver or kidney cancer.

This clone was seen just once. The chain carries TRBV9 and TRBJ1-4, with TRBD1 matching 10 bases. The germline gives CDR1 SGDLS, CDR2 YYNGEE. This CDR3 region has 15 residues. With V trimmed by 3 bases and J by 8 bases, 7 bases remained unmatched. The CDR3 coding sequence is TGTGCCAGCAGCGCCCTCTCGGGACAGGGGGAAAAACTGTTTTTT. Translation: CASSALSGQGEKLFF.

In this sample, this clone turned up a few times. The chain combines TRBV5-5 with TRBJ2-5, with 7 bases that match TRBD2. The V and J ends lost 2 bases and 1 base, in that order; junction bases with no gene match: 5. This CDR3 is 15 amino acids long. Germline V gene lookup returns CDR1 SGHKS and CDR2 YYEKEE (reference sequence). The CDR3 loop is CASSFVGGSQETQYF. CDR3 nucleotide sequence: TGTGCCAGCAGCTTTGTGGGAGGGTCCCAAGAGACCCAGTACTTC.

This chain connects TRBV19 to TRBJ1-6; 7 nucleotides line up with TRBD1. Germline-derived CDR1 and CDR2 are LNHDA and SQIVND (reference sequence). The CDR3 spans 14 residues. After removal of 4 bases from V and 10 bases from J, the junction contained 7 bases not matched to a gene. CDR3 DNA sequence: TGTGCCAGTAGTAACGAGGGGGCTCAATCACCCCTCCACTTT. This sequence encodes CASSNEGAQSPLHF.

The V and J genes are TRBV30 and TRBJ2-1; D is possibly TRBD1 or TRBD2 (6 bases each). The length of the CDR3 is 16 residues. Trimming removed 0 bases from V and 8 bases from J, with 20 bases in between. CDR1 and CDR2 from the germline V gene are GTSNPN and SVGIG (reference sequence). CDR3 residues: CAWSVPGWGARDEQFF. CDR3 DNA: TGTGCCTGGAGTGTACCCGGTTGGGGGGCCCGTGATGAGCAGTTCTTC.

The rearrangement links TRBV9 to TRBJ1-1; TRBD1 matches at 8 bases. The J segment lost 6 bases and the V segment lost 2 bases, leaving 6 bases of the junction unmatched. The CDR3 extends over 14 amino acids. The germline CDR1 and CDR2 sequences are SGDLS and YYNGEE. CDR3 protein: CASSVQQGGAEAFF. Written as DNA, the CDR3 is TGTGCCAGCAGCGTCCAACAGGGGGGGGCTGAAGCTTTCTTT.

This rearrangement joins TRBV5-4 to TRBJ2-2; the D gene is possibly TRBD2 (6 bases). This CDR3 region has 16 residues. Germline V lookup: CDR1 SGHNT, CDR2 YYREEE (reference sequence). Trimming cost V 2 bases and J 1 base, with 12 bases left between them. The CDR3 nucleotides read TGTGCCAGCAGCTTTAGTGCGGGGAGGAACACCGGGGAGCTGTTTTTT. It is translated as CASSFSAGRNTGELFF.

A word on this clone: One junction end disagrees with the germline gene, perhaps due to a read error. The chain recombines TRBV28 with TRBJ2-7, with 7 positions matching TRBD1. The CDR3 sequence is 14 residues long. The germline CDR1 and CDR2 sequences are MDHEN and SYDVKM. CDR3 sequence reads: CAGSFRTGPFEQYF. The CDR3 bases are TGTGCCGGCAGCTTCCGGACAGGCCCTTTCGAGCAGTACTTC.

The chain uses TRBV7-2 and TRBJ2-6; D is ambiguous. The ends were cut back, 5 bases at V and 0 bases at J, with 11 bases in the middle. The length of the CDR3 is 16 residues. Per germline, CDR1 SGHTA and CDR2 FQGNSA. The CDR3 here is CASSPRANSGANVLTF. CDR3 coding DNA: TGTGCCAGCAGCCCCCGGGCCAACTCTGGGGCCAACGTCCTGACTTTC. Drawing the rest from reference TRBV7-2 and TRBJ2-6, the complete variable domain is GAGVSQSPSNKVTEKGKDVELRCDPISGHTALYWYRQSLGQGLEFLIYFQGNSAPDKSGLPSDRFSAERTGGSVSTLTIQRTQQEDSAVYLCASSPRANSGANVLTFGAGSRLTVL.

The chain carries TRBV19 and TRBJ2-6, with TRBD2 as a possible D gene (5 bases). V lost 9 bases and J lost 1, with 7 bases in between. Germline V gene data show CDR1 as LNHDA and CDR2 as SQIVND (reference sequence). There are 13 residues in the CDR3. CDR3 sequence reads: CASGDSGANVLTF. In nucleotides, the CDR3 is TGTGCCAGCGGGGATTCTGGGGCCAACGTCCTGACTTTC.

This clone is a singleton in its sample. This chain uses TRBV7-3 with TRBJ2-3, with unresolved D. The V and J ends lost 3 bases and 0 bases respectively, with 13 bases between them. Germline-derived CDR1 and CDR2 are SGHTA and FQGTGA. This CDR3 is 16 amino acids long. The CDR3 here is CASSLGFGRSTDTQYF. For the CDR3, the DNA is TGTGCCAGCAGCTTGGGGTTTGGGCGGAGCACAGATACGCAGTATTTT.

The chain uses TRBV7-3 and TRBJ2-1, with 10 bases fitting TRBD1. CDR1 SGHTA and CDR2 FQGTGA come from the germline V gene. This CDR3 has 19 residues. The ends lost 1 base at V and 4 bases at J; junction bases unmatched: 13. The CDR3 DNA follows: TGTGCCAGCAGCTTAAGAGAATATGCTTGGGGACAGGGGTACAATGAGCAGTTCTTC. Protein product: CASSLREYAWGQGYNEQFF.

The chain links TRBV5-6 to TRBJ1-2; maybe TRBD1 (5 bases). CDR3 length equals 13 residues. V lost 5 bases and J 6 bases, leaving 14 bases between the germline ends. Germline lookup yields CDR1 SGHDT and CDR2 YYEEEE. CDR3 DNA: TGTGCCAGCAGTCTGGGGCGGCGAGATGGCTACACCTTC. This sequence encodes CASSLGRRDGYTF.

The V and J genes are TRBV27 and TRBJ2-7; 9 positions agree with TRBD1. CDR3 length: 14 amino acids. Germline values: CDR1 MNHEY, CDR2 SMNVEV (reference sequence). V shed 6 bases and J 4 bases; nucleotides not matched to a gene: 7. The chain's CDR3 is CASRRQGGQYEQYF. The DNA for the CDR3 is TGTGCCAGCAGGCGACAGGGGGGGCAGTACGAGCAGTACTTC.

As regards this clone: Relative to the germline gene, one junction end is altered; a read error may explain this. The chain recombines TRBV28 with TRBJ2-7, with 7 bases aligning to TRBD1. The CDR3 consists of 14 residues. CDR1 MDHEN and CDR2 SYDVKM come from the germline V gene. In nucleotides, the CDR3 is TGTGCCAGCAGTTCCCAAGAGTGGCAGGGGGACGGAGGCTTC. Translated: CASSSQEWQGDGGF. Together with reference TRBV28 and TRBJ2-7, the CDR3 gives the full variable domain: DVKVTQSSRYLVKRTGEKVFLECVQDMDHENMFWYRQDPGLGLRLIYFSYDVKMKEKGDIPEGYSVSREKKERFSLILESASTNQTSMYLCASSSQEWQGDGGFGPGTRLTVT.

The CDR3 here is CASSQEGTSGGASADTQYF. The DNA of the CDR3 is TGCGCCAGCAGCCAAGAAGGGACTAGCGGGGGGGCCAGCGCAGATACGCAGTATTTT. The rearrangement uses TRBV4-3 and TRBJ2-3; 16 bases line up with TRBD2. Germline V CDR1 and CDR2: LGHNA, YSLEER. The CDR3 loop spans 19 amino acids. V trimming: 0 bases; J trimming: 4 bases; junction bases outside the gene matches: 7.

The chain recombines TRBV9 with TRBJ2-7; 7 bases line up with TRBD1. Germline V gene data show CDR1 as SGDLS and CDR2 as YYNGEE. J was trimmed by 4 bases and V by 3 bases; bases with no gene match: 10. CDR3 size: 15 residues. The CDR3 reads CASSADGTAEYEQYF. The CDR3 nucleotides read TGTGCCAGCAGCGCAGACGGGACAGCAGAGTACGAGCAGTACTTC.

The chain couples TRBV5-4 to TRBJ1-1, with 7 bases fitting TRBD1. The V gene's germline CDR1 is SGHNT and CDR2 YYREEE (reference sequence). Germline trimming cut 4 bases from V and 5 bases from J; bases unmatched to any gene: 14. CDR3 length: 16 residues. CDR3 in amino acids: CASSPSPTGVGTEAFF. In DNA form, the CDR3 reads TGTGCCAGCAGCCCTAGCCCAACAGGGGTAGGGACTGAAGCTTTCTTT.

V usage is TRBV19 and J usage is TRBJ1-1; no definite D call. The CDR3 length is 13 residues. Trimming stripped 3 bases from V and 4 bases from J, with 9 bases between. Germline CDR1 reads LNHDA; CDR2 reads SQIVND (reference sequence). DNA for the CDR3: TGTGCCAGTAGTATGTTGTACGGCACTGAAGCTTTCTTT. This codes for CASSMLYGTEAFF.